This TCR beta chain was sequenced in a study of blood T cell repertoires in COVID-19. About the research overall: There were acute and convalescent COVID-19 samples, and they came from the United States, Italy and Spain.

The CDR3 is made up of 16 amino acids. Germline V lookup: CDR1 LNHNV, CDR2 YYDKDF (reference sequence). Trimming took 0 bases from V and 0 from J, leaving 8 bases between them. This clone was seen once. The table came from immunoSEQ multiplex PCR; TCRdb's copy has only in-frame clones and leaves some out. This table has 43,000 or so clones, approximately 89% appearing once. The sequencing input was peripheral blood. The chain uses TRBV15 and TRBJ1-4, with D unresolved. The sequence derives from a man aged 55 to 70 with active or convalescent COVID-19. The CDR3 nucleotides are TGTGCCACCAGCAGAGATGTCGCGGCAACTAATGAAAAACTGTTTTTT. It yields the protein CATSRDVAATNEKLFF. The variable domain in full, completed from reference TRBV15 and TRBJ1-4, reads DAMVIQNPRYQVTQFGKPVTLSCSQTLNHNVMYWYQQKSSQAPKLLFHYYDKDFNNEADTPDNFQSRRPNTSFCFLDIRSPGLGDTAMYLCATSRDVAATNEKLFFGSGTQLSVL.